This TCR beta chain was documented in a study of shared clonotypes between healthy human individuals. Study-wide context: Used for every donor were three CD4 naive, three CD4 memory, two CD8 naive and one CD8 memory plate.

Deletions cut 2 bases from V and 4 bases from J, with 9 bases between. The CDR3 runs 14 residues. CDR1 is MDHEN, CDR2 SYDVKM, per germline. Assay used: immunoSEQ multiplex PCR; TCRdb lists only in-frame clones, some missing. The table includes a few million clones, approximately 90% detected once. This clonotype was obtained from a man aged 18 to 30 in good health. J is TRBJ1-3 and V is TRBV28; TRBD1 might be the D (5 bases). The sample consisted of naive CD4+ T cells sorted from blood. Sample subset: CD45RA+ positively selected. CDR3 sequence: CASSLAQGGNTIYF. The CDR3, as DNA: TGTGCCAGCAGTTTAGCGCAGGGAGGAAACACCATATATTTT.